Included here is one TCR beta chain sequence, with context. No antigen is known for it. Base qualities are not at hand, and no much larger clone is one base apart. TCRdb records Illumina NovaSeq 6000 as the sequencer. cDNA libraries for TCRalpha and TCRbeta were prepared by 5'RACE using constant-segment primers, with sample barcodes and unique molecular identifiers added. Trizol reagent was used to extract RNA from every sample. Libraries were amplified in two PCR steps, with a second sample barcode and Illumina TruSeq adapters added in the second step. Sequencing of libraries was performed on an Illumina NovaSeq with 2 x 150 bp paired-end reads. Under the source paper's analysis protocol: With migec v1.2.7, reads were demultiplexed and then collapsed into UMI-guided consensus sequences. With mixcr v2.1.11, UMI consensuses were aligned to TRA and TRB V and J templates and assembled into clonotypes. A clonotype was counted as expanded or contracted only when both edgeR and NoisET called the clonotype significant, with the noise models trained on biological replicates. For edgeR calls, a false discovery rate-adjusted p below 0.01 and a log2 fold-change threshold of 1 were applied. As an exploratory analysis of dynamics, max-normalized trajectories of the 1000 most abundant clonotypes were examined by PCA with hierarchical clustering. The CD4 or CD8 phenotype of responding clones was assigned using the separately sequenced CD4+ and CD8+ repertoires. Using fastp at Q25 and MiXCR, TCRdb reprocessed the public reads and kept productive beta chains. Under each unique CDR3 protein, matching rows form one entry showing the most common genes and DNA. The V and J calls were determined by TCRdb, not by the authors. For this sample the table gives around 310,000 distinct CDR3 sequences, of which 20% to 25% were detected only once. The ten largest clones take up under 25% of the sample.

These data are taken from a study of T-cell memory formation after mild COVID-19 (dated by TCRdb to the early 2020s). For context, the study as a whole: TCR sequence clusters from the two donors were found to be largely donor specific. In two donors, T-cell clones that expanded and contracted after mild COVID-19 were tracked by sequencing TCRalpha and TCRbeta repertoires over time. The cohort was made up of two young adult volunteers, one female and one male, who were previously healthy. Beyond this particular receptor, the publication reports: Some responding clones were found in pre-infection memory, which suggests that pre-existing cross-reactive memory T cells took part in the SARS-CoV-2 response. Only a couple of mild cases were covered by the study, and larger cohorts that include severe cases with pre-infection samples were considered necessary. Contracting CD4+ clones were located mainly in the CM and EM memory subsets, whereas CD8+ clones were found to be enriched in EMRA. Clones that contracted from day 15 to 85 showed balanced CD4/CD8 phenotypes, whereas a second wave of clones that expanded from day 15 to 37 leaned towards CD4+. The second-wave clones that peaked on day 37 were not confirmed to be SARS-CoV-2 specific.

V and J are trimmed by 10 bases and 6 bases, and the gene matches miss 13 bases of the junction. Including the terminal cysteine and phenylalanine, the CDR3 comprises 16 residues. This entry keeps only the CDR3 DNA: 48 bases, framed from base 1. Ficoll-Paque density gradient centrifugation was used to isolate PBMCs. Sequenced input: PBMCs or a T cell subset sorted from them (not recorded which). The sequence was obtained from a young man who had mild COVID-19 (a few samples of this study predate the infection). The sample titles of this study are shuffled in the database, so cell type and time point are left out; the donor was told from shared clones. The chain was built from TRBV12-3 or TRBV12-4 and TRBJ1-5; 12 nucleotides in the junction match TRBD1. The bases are TGTGCCACCTCACTAGGGGACAGGGGGCATAGTCAGCCCCAGCATTTT. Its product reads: CATSLGDRGHSQPQHF.